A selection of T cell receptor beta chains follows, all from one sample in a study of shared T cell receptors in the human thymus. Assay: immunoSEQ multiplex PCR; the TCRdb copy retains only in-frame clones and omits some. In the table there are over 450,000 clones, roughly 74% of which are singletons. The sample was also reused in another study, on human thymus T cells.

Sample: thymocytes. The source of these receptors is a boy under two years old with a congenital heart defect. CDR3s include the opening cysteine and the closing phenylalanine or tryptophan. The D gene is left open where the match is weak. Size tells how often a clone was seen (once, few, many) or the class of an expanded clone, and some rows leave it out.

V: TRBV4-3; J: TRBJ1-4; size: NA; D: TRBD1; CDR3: CASSRTGGREKLFF; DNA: TGCGCCAGCAGCAGGACAGGAGGTAGAGAAAAACTGTTTTTT
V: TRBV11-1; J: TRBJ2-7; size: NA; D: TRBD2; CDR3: CASSLPGSGRKGEQYF; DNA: TGTGCCAGCAGCCTTCCAGGGAGCGGGAGGAAGGGCGAGCAGTACTTC
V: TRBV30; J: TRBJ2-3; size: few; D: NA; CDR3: CAWSFRTTDTQYF; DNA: TGTGCCTGGAGTTTCAGGACAACAGATACGCAGTATTTT
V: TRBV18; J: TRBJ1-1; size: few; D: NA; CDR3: CASSPRGREDTEAFF; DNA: TGTGCCAGCTCACCACGGGGCAGGGAGGACACTGAAGCTTTCTTT
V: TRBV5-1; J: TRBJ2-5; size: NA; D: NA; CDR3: CASSLVGGRNQETQYF; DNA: TGCGCCAGCAGCTTGGTAGGGGGTAGGAACCAAGAGACCCAGTACTTC
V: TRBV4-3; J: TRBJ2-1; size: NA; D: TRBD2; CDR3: CASSQERGNEQFF; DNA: TGCGCCAGCAGCCAAGAGCGGGGGAATGAGCAGTTCTTC
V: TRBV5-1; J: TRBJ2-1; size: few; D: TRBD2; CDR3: CASSFSPGLVLNEQFF; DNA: TGCGCCAGCAGCTTCTCGCCGGGACTAGTCCTCAATGAGCAGTTCTTC
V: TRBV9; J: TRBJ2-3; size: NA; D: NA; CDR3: CASSASSLLGTDTQYF; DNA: TGTGCCAGCAGCGCCTCTTCTTTACTAGGCACAGATACGCAGTATTTT
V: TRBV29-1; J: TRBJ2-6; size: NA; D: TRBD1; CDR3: CSVVDRAASGANVLTF; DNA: TGCAGCGTTGTCGACAGGGCCGCCTCTGGGGCCAACGTCCTGACTTTC
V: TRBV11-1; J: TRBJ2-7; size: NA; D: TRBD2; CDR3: CASSSGLGREGRQPYEQYF; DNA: TGTGCCAGCAGCTCAGGATTGGGGCGGGAGGGCCGTCAACCCTACGAGCAGTACTTC
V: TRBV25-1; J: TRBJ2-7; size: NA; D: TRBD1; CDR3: CARTPGQTYEQYF; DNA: TGTGCCAGGACCCCGGGACAGACCTACGAGCAGTACTTC
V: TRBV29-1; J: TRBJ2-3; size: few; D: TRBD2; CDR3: CSGAGPGTSGSPSTDTQYF; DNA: TGCAGCGGTGCAGGACCCGGGACTAGCGGGAGCCCTAGCACAGATACGCAGTATTTT
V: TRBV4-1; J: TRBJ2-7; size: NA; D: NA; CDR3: CASSLQAGRGEQYF; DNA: TGCGCCAGCAGTCTTCAGGCAGGTAGAGGGGAGCAGTACTTC
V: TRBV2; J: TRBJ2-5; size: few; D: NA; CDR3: CASSPEQETQYF; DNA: TGTGCCAGCAGTCCGGAGCAAGAGACCCAGTACTTC
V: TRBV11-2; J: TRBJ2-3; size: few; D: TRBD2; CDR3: CASSFWREWEDTQYF; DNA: TGTGCCAGCAGCTTTTGGCGGGAGTGGGAAGATACGCAGTATTTT
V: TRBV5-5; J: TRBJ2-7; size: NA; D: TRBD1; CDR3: CASRPTGTGGAEQYF; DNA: TGTGCCAGCAGACCGACCGGGACAGGGGGTGCAGAGCAGTACTTC
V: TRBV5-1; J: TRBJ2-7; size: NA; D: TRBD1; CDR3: CASSWGQDYEQYF; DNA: TGCGCCAGCAGCTGGGGACAGGACTACGAGCAGTACTTC
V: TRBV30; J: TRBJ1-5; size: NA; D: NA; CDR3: CAWSDGLSQPQHF; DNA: TGTGCCTGGAGTGACGGGTTAAGTCAGCCCCAGCATTTT
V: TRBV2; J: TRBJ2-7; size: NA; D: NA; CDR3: CASIEFPGDTYEQYF; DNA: TGTGCCAGCATAGAATTCCCGGGGGATACCTACGAGCAGTACTTC
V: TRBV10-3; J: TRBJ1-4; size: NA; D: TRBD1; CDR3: CAISGGETGQEKLFF; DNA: TGTGCCATCAGTGGGGGGGAGACAGGGCAGGAAAAACTGTTTTTT
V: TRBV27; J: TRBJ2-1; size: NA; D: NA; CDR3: CASSPYGLALGQFF; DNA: TGTGCCAGCAGCCCATACGGACTGGCCCTGGGGCAGTTCTTC
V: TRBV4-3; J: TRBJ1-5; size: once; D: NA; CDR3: CASSQDRSRGMLEPQHF; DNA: TGCGCCAGCAGCCAAGATAGGAGTCGGGGGATGTTGGAGCCCCAGCATTTT
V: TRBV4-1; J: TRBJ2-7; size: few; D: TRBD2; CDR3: CASSQASGNGEQYF; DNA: TGCGCCAGCAGCCAAGCTAGCGGGAATGGGGAGCAGTACTTC
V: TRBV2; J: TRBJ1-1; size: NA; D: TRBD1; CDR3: CASSPPTGLAEAFF; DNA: TGTGCCAGCAGTCCTCCGACAGGGTTGGCTGAAGCTTTCTTT
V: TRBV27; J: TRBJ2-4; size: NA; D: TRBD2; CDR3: CASSSEREQNIQYF; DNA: TGTGCCAGCAGTTCCGAGCGGGAGCAAAACATTCAGTACTTC
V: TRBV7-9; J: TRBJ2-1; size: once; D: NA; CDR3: CASSRRAHNEQFF; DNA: TGTGCCAGCAGCCGAAGAGCCCACAATGAGCAGTTCTTC
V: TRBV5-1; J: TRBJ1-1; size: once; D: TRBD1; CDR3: CASSLDVITDRWMNTEAFF; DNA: TGCGCCAGCAGCTTGGACGTAATCACGGACAGGTGGATGAACACTGAAGCTTTCTTT
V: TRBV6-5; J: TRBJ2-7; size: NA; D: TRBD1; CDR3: CASSCGGQGYEQYF; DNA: TGTGCCAGCAGTTGTGGGGGACAGGGGTATGAGCAGTACTTC
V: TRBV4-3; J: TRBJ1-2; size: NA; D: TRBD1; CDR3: CASSQSRDSKIGYTF; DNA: TGCGCCAGCAGCCAATCTCGGGACAGTAAGATAGGCTACACCTTC
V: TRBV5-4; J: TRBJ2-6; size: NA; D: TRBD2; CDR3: CASSLKRESSGANVLTF; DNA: TGTGCCAGCAGCTTGAAGCGGGAGAGCTCTGGGGCCAACGTCCTGACTTTC
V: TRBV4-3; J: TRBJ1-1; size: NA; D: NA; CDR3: CASRRSRRGTEAFF; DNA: TGCGCCAGCAGACGATCCCGGCGAGGGACTGAAGCTTTCTTT
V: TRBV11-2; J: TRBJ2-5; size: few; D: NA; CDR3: CASSGRQAWETQYF; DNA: TGTGCCAGCAGCGGAAGACAGGCTTGGGAGACCCAGTACTTC
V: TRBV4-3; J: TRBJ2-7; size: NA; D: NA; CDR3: CASSPNLREQYF; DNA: TGCGCCAGCAGCCCTAACCTCAGGGAGCAGTACTTC
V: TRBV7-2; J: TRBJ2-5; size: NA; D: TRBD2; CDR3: CASSMGLAGDAGETQYF; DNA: TGTGCCAGCAGCATGGGACTAGCGGGAGATGCGGGGGAGACCCAGTACTTC
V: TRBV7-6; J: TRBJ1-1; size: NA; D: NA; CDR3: CASSLDTGNTEAFF; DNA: TGTGCCAGCAGCTTAGACACAGGGAACACTGAAGCTTTCTTT
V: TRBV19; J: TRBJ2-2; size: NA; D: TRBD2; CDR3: CASSIGGRGGNTGELFF; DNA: TGTGCCAGTAGTATAGGTGGGAGGGGCGGGAACACCGGGGAGCTGTTTTTT
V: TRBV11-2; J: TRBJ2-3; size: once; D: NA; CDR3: CASSQYCLVHRRGTQYF; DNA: TGTGCCAGCAGTCAGTACTGTCTAGTTCACCGGCGGGGTACGCAGTATTTT
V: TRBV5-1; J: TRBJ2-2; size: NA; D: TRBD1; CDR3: CASSWRGQGEDGELFF; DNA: TGCGCCAGCAGCTGGAGGGGACAGGGTGAGGACGGGGAGCTGTTTTTT
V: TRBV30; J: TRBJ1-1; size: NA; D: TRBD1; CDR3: CAWTNRQGWTEAFF; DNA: TGTGCCTGGACCAACCGACAGGGGTGGACTGAAGCTTTCTTT
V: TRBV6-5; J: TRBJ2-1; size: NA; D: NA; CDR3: CASRSPTGREQFF; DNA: TGTGCCAGCAGGAGCCCCACAGGGCGTGAGCAGTTCTTC
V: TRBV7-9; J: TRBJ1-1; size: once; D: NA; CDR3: CASSLVPVNAEPTEAFF; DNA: TGTGCCAGCAGCTTAGTACCGGTGAATGCTGAACCCACTGAAGCTTTCTTT
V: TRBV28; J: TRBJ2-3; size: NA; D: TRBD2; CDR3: CASRRTSGNDTQYF; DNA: TGTGCCAGCAGAAGGACTAGCGGGAATGATACGCAGTATTTT
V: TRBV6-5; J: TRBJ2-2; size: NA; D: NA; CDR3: CASRTTVQTGELFF; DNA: TGTGCCAGCAGAACGACAGTCCAGACCGGGGAGCTGTTTTTT
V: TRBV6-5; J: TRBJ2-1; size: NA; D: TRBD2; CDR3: CASSYCGRARNEQFF; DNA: TGTGCCAGCAGTTACTGCGGGAGGGCCCGGAATGAGCAGTTCTTC
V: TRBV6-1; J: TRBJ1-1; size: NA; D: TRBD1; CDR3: CASSGTGGEAFF; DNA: TGTGCCAGCAGTGGGACAGGGGGAGAAGCTTTCTTT
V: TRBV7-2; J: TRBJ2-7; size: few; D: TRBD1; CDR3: CASSPSDRDSYEQYF; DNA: TGTGCCAGCAGCCCATCGGACAGGGACTCCTACGAGCAGTACTTC
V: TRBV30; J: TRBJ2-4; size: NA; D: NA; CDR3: CAWSVSRLRQNIQYF; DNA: TGTGCCTGGAGTGTATCTCGATTGCGCCAAAACATTCAGTACTTC
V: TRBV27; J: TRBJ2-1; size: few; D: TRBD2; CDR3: CASSPYRTSGSSDNEQFF; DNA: TGTGCCAGCAGTCCATACCGGACTAGCGGGAGTAGCGACAATGAGCAGTTCTTC
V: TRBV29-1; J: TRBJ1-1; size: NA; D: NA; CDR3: CSVEGTAKRGAFF; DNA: TGCAGCGTTGAAGGGACAGCGAAGCGCGGAGCTTTCTTT
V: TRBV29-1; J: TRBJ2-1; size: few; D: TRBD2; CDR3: CSVEGPSGRYNEQFF; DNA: TGCAGCGTTGAAGGGCCTAGCGGGAGATACAATGAGCAGTTCTTC
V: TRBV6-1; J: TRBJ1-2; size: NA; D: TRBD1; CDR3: CASSDGTGINYGYTF; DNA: TGTGCCAGCAGTGACGGGACAGGGATTAACTATGGCTACACCTTC
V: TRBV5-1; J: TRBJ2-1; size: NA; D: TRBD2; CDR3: CASSYRGDRVTYNEQFF; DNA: TGCGCCAGCAGCTACCGGGGGGACCGGGTAACCTACAATGAGCAGTTCTTC
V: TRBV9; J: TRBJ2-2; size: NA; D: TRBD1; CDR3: CASSVGQGKTPGSTPGELFF; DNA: TGTGCCAGCAGCGTAGGACAGGGAAAAACCCCAGGGAGTACGCCCGGGGAGCTGTTTTTT
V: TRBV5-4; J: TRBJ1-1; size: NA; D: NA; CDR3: CASSLYLSNTEAFF; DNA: TGTGCCAGCAGCTTGTACCTAAGCAACACTGAAGCTTTCTTT